Following are 21 T cell receptor beta chains from one sample sequenced in a study of cytomegalovirus exposure and HLA in healthy donors. PCR primers comprised 60 Vbeta and 13 Jbeta primers. Profiling relied on immunoSEQ multiplex PCR, and the TCRdb table lists in-frame clones only, not all of them. The repertoire holds some 140,000 clones, roughly 79% seen once, with over 2.5% in the top ten. Sequencing was performed on PBMCs. The receptors derive from a man aged 18 to 30 in good health and CMV-seronegative.

The chain links TRBV5-1 to TRBJ1-4; D not certain. CDR3 length equals 13 residues. V lost 1 base and J 7 bases, leaving 8 bases between the germline ends. Germline loops: CDR1 SGHRS, CDR2 YFSETQ. DNA of the CDR3: TGCGCCAGCAGCTTGCAAGGAGTTGAAAAACTGTTTTTT. The encoded protein is CASSLQGVEKLFF.

The chain has TRBV18 and TRBJ1-4, with a possible D match to TRBD1 (6 bases). The V and J ends lost 6 bases and 5 bases respectively, with 13 bases between them. This CDR3 contains 14 residues. CDR1 KGHSH and CDR2 LQKENI come from the germline V gene. CDR3 DNA sequence: TGTGCCAGCTCCCCGGGCAGGGGAAATGAAAAACTGTTTTTT. It encodes CASSPGRGNEKLFF.

The chain uses TRBV5-1 and TRBJ2-2; 8 positions agree with TRBD2. The ends lost 4 bases at V and 4 bases at J; junction bases unmatched: 9. Germline V CDR1 and CDR2: SGHRS, YFSETQ. The CDR3 extends over 16 amino acids. The CDR3 sequence: CASSPTGLEGTGELFF. The CDR3 DNA follows: TGCGCCAGCAGCCCTACGGGACTAGAGGGCACCGGGGAGCTGTTTTTT.

The CDR3 DNA reads as TGTGCCAGCAGTCAGGGGGCAAACACTGAAGCTTTCTTT. Translating it yields CASSQGANTEAFF. The chain couples TRBV2 to TRBJ1-1; 8 bases line up with TRBD1. The J segment lost 2 bases and the V segment lost 5 bases, leaving 1 base of the junction unmatched. Germline V gene sequence: CDR1 SNHLY, CDR2 FYNNEI. CDR3 length equals 13 residues.

The chain recombines TRBV18 with TRBJ1-5, with 7 bases fitting TRBD1. In germline, CDR1 is KGHSH, CDR2 LQKENI. The CDR3 has 14 amino acids. V trimming: 3 bases; J trimming: 2 bases; junction bases outside the gene matches: 1. The CDR3 DNA is TGTGCCAGCTCACCTGGGACAGGCAATCAGCCCCAGCATTTT. This encodes CASSPGTGNQPQHF.

This clone appeared a few times. The chain uses TRBV2 and TRBJ2-6, with 9 bases fitting TRBD1. Germline V CDR1 and CDR2: SNHLY, FYNNEI. This CDR3 is built from 18 residues. V lost 6 bases, J lost 0 bases, and 9 bases stayed unmatched. DNA of the CDR3: TGTGCCAGCAGAGCTTCGGGACAGGGTCACTCTGGGGCCAACGTCCTGACTTTC. Its protein is CASRASGQGHSGANVLTF.

The chain joins TRBV5-6 to TRBJ2-1; 7 bases align to TRBD1. The ends lost 6 bases at V and 4 bases at J; junction bases unmatched: 10. CDR1 is SGHDT and CDR2 is YYEEEE in the germline V gene. The CDR3 contains 15 residues. The CDR3 loop is CASIPGTANYNEQFF. The CDR3 DNA sequence: TGTGCCAGCATCCCTGGGACAGCCAATTACAATGAGCAGTTCTTC.

V usage is TRBV2 and J usage is TRBJ1-4; tentative D call: TRBD1 (6 bases). CDR3 length: 14 residues. With 4 bases removed from V and 8 bases from J, the gap between germline ends came to 14 bases. Germline loops: CDR1 SNHLY, CDR2 FYNNEI. CDR3 nucleotides: TGTGCCAGCAGTGTAAGAGGGGGTGAGGAAAAACTGTTTTTT. Translation gives CASSVRGGEEKLFF.

The chain employs TRBV6-6 and TRBJ1-2; TRBD1 agrees at 7 bases. V lost 0 bases, J lost 0 bases, and 1 base stayed unmatched. There are 15 residues in the CDR3. Germline CDR1 MNHNY, CDR2 SVGAGI (reference sequence). CDR3 coding DNA: TGTGCCAGCAGTTACTCGACAGGGACTAACTATGGCTACACCTTC. Amino acids: CASSYSTGTNYGYTF.

The table lists this clone with a few counts. The chain joins TRBV10-2 to TRBJ1-4, with a weak D call TRBD1 (5 bases). Trimming cost V 7 bases and J 7 bases, with 13 bases left between them. The CDR3 contains 13 residues. Germline V gene sequence: CDR1 WSHSY, CDR2 SAAADI. The CDR3 DNA reads TGCGCCAGCAAAGGGGCTAAGGGTGAAAAACTGTTTTTT. It codes for CASKGAKGEKLFF.

The gene calls are TRBV4-2 and TRBJ2-3; no clear D gene. CDR1 LGHNA and CDR2 YNFKEQ come from the germline V gene. This CDR3 has 13 amino acids. V lost 2 bases and J 3 bases, leaving 6 bases between the germline ends. The CDR3 DNA sequence: TGTGCCAGCAGCCAACCAGCGACAGATACGCAGTATTTT. Translation: CASSQPATDTQYF.

Only a few counts were recorded for this clone. The genes are TRBV29-1 and TRBJ2-1, with D perhaps matching TRBD2 (5 bases). The CDR3 extends over 15 amino acids. V gave up 1 base and J gave up 9 bases, with 19 bases separating them. Germline loops: CDR1 SQVTM, CDR2 ANQGSEA. Here the CDR3 reads CSVEGGLVRAGEQFF. The CDR3 region has the DNA TGCAGCGTTGAAGGAGGGCTAGTCCGCGCGGGTGAGCAGTTCTTC.

This clone was recorded once. The V call is TRBV2, the J call TRBJ1-2; D unresolved. This CDR3 has 13 residues. Trimming pared 5 bases from V and 2 bases from J, leaving 9 bases between. Germline V gives CDR1 SNHLY, CDR2 FYNNEI. CDR3 in amino acids: CASSPDTNYGYTF. The CDR3 DNA reads as TGTGCCAGCAGTCCCGACACAAACTATGGCTACACCTTC.

The chain couples TRBV2 to TRBJ1-2; D is uncertain. This CDR3 is built from 10 residues. V was cut by 3 bases and J by 13 bases, with 9 bases left in between. In germline, CDR1 is SNHLY, CDR2 FYNNEI. Here the CDR3 DNA reads TGTGCCAGCAGTGAGAGTCGGGGCACCTTC. This sequence encodes CASSESRGTF.

This clone was detected only once. J is TRBJ1-4 and V is TRBV5-4, with D hard to call. Looked up from germline, CDR1 is SGHNT and CDR2 is YYREEE (reference sequence). Trimming pared 3 bases from V and 0 bases from J, leaving 12 bases between. This CDR3 has 16 residues. CDR3 bases: TGTGCCAGCAGCTCATACAAACAGCCAACTAATGAAAAACTGTTTTTT. As protein: CASSSYKQPTNEKLFF.

The chain joins TRBV4-1 to TRBJ2-4; 7 bases align to TRBD1. CDR1 and CDR2 (germline): MGHRA, YSYEKL. Germline trimming cut 0 bases from V and 8 bases from J; bases unmatched to any gene: 4. The CDR3 totals 14 residues. The CDR3 region is CASSQEQGVDIQYF. CDR3 nucleotide sequence: TGCGCCAGCAGCCAAGAGCAGGGGGTTGACATTCAGTACTTC.

The chain combines TRBV11-2 with TRBJ2-5; TRBD1 matches 7 bases. This CDR3 is 15 amino acids long. V trimming: 1 base; J trimming: 3 bases; junction bases outside the gene matches: 5. Germline assignment: CDR1 SGHAT and CDR2 FQNNGV. This CDR3 is CASSLGVGTEETQYF. CDR3 nucleotide sequence: TGTGCCAGCAGCTTAGGGGTAGGGACAGAAGAGACCCAGTACTTC. The full variable domain, completed using reference TRBV11-2 and TRBJ2-5, is EAGVAQSPRYKIIEKRQSVAFWCNPISGHATLYWYQQILGQGPKLLIQFQNNGVVDDSQLPKDRFSAERLKGVDSTLKIQPAKLEDSAVYLCASSLGVGTEETQYFGPGTRLLVL.

This rearrangement joins TRBV10-3 to TRBJ2-1, with 9 bases fitting TRBD2. With V trimmed by 7 bases and J by 8 bases, 9 bases remained unmatched. The CDR3 is made up of 14 amino acids. Looked up from germline, CDR1 is ENHRY and CDR2 is SYGVKD. Here the CDR3 DNA reads TGTGCCATCAAGGAGCGGGGGGACGTTGATGAGCAGTTCTTC. Amino acid sequence: CAIKERGDVDEQFF.

This rearrangement joins TRBV11-2 to TRBJ2-2, with a weak D call TRBD2 (5 bases). Between the trimmed V and J ends, which lost 5 bases and 6 bases, there was a span of 16 bases. CDR1 SGHAT and CDR2 FQNNGV come from the germline V gene. The CDR3 is 15 amino acids. Here the CDR3 reads CASSPLIAGAGELFF. The CDR3 DNA is TGTGCCAGCAGCCCACTGATCGCGGGTGCCGGGGAGCTGTTTTTT. Drawing the rest from reference TRBV11-2 and TRBJ2-2, the complete variable domain is EAGVAQSPRYKIIEKRQSVAFWCNPISGHATLYWYQQILGQGPKLLIQFQNNGVVDDSQLPKDRFSAERLKGVDSTLKIQPAKLEDSAVYLCASSPLIAGAGELFFGEGSRLTVL.

The V call is TRBV7-9, the J call TRBJ2-7, with D tentatively TRBD2 (7 bases). V shed 5 bases and J shed 7 bases, with 12 bases lying between them. This CDR3 is built from 12 residues. Germline lookup yields CDR1 SEHNR and CDR2 FQNEAQ (reference sequence). The CDR3 here is CASSGGGGEQYF. The CDR3 region has the DNA TGTGCCAGCAGCGGAGGGGGGGGAGAGCAGTACTTC.

The chain employs TRBV7-9 and TRBJ2-6; maybe TRBD1 (6 bases). From germline, CDR1 is SEHNR and CDR2 FQNEAQ (reference sequence). The CDR3 has 16 residues. V was trimmed by 5 bases and J by 0 bases, leaving 11 bases between them. The CDR3 here is CASSPGDLSGANVLTF. The CDR3 nucleotides read TGTGCCAGCAGCCCAGGGGACCTCTCTGGGGCCAACGTCCTGACTTTC. Complete variable domain (other parts from reference TRBV7-9 and TRBJ2-6): DTGVSQNPRHKITKRGQNVTFRCDPISEHNRLYWYRQTLGQGPEFLTYFQNEAQLEKSRLLSDRFSAERPKGSFSTLEIQRTEQGDSAMYLCASSPGDLSGANVLTFGAGSRLTVL.